This paragraph reports one T cell receptor beta chain. As yet, its antigen is unknown. This specimen comes from a study of shared clonotypes between healthy human individuals. Study overall: Every donor yielded three CD4 naive, three CD4 memory, two CD8 naive and one CD8 memory plate. General study points: Generation of non-shared clonotypes was less probable than generation of clonotypes shared by all four donors.

The germline V gene has CDR1 GTSNPN and CDR2 SVGIG (reference sequence). J was trimmed by 3 bases and V by 5 bases; bases with no gene match: 5. This CDR3 comprises 14 residues. As defined, naive CD8 cells were CD45RO-negative and positively selected for CCR7, with terminally differentiated effector memory CD45RA+ cells excluded. All donors qualified as healthy HIV-negative adults and had experienced no recent acute infections or vaccinations. Original handling: There were no quality scores in the junction-only immunoSEQ sequences, so filtering differed. The repertoire was sequenced with immunoSEQ multiplex PCR; TCRdb's copy has only in-frame clones and lacks some. Clone size and the V and J calls come from that table; the DNA yielded D and trimming. This table holds a few million clones, 90% to 95% found once.

The gene calls are TRBV30 and TRBJ2-2; 8 bases agree with TRBD2. This sequence originates from a man aged 18 to 30 in good health. Some clones in this sample may be carry-over from other donors' samples. Sequenced: naive CD8+ T cells from PBMCs. The CDR3 DNA is TGTGCCTGGGCCTTAGCGGGATACACCGGGGAGCTGTTTTTT. Protein product: CAWALAGYTGELFF.